This record covers a single T cell receptor beta chain. The antigen remains unidentified. This record comes from a study of PD-1 blockade in classical Hodgkin lymphoma. Findings and caveats of the study: In CD4+ cells, TCR diversity went up significantly by C4D1, but in CD8+ cells it did not.

Data came from immunoSEQ multiplex PCR; TCRdb stores just in-frame clones and leaves some out. In the table there are approximately 160,000 clones, 78% of which are singletons. Patients all relapsed after autologous stem cell transplantation, and there was variation in brentuximab vedotin exposure. The length of the CDR3 is 14 residues. V was pared by 6 bases and J by 1 base, with 9 bases between. The germline V gene has CDR1 ENHRY and CDR2 SYGVKD. The receptor was derived from a human donor with classical Hodgkin lymphoma. This material consisted of peripheral blood mononuclear cells (PBMCs), taken before the second cycle of nivolumab. The chain couples TRBV10-3 to TRBJ2-2, with D perhaps being TRBD1 or TRBD2 (6 bases each). The CDR3 DNA reads as TGTGCCATCAGAGGGGGGCTGAACACCGGGGAGCTGTTTTTT. Residues: CAIRGGLNTGELFF.